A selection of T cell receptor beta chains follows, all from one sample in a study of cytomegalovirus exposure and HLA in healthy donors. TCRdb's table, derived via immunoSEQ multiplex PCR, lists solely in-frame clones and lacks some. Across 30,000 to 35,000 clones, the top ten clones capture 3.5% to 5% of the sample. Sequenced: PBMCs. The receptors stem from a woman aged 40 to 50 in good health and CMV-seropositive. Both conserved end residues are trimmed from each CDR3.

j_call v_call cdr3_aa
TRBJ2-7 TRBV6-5 ASSYSWSLAAYEQY
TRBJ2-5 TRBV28 ASRARGSYQETQY
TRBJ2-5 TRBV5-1 ASSLVLARQETQY
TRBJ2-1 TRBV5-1 ASSQGVAGAYNEQF
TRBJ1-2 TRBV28 ASSYHRDGYT
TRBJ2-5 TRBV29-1 SVEGPGQGAPETQY
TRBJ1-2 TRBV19 ASRPDRDYGYT
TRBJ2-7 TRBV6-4 ASRGGEVDEQY
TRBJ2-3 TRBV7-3 ASSLTSGMGDTQY
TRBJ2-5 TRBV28 ASSLSGTEETQY
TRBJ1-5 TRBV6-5 ATQRDKVYNQPQH
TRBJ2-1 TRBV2 ASSELAGYNEQF
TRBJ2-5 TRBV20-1 SARREETQY
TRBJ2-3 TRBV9 ASSAREGGTDTQY
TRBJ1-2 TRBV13 ASSRGSYGYT
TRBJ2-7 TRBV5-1 ASSWQGSGDEQY
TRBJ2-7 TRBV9 ASSDGQDYEQY
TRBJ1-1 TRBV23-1 ASSHGQIWEAF
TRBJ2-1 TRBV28 ASSLPLTGNEQF
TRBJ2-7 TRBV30 AWSVLDKSSYEQY
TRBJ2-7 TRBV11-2 ASSLGGRVSEQY
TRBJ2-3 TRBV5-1 ASSAQGLPLYEQY
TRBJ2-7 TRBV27 ASRGGPYEQY
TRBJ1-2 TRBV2 ASSAMRQGLYGYT
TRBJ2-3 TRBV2 ASTGTHSSDTQY
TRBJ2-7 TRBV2 ASSPGTSGYEQY
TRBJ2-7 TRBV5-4 ASSLGRTYEQY